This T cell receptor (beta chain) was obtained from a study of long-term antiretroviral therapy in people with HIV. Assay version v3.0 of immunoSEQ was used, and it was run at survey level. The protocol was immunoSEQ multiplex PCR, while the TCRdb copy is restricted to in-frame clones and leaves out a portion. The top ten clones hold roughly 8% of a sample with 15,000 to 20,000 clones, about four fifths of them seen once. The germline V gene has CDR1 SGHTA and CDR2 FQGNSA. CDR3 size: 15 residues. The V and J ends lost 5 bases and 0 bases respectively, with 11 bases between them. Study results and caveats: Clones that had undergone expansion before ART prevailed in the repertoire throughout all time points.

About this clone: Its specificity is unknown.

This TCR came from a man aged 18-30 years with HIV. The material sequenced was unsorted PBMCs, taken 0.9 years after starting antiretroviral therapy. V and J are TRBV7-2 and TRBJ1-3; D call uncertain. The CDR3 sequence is CASSPSLISGNTIYF. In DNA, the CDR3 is TGTGCCAGCAGCCCATCCCTTATCTCTGGAAACACCATATATTTT.